The present TCR beta chain was sequenced within a study of tissue T cells after allogeneic stem cell transplantation. General study findings and limits: Tissue-detected TCR repertoire was only partly captured by blood and spleen T cells.

In its sample, this clone was seen a few times. The target antigen is unknown. The repertoire was sequenced with immunoSEQ multiplex PCR; TCRdb's copy has only in-frame clones and lacks some. The repertoire holds about 9,800 clones, 65% seen once, with about a quarter in the top ten. This CDR3 has 16 amino acids. V was cut by 0 bases and J by 0 bases, with 12 bases left in between. Germline loops: CDR1 LGHDT, CDR2 YNNKEL (reference sequence). Sequencing used tissue from the stomach, obtained at autopsy. The J gene is TRBJ2-7, the V gene TRBV3-1 (or the pseudogene TRBV3-2), with D possibly TRBD2 on 6 matching bases. The TCR sequence derives from a male donor at least 60 years old with lung cancer. The CDR3 loop is CASSQEVSSASYEQYF. The CDR3 coding sequence is TGTGCCAGCAGCCAAGAAGTTTCTAGCGCCTCCTACGAGCAGTACTTC.